This entry concerns a single T cell receptor (beta chain). The entry originates in a study of shared T cell receptors in the human thymus. V was clipped by 6 bases and J by 9 bases, with 12 bases between them. Germline CDR1 is DFQATT and CDR2 is SNEGSKA (reference sequence). The CDR3 spans 11 residues. Profiled with immunoSEQ multiplex PCR; TCRdb holds only in-frame clones, not every one. The table includes under 450,000 clones, roughly 94% detected once. The chain has TRBV20-1 and TRBJ2-1; no definite D call. The receptor comes from a human donor. Sequencing was carried out using thymocytes. The CDR3 here is CSASCKREQFF. The CDR3, as DNA: TGCAGTGCCTCTTGTAAGCGTGAGCAGTTCTTC.